The clone carrying this TCR beta chain was found many times. Its target is unknown. This sample stems from a study of early T cells in non-severe SARS-CoV-2 infection. Study as a whole: Investigators sequenced bulk RNA drawn from unsorted whole blood, and chains remained unpaired.

Notes on the study in general: Database matching using VDJdb favored anti-spike CD8 responses, with private and CD4 specificities left missing.

Attachment of unique molecular identifiers to individual cDNA molecules was performed. TCRdb re-called the 5' RACE reads through MiXCR, storing one row per CDR3 protein. The table has fewer than 9,500 distinct CDR3 sequences, around 4.8% seen once. Material: whole blood. The receptor was isolated from an adult who was a healthcare worker with PCR-confirmed SARS-CoV-2 infection or an uninfected control (not recorded which).

The CDR3 nucleotides are TGTGCCAGCAGGGGACACCGTTCCTACGAGCAGTACTTC. Residues: CASRGHRSYEQYF. The V call is TRBV2, the J call TRBJ2-7; a weak D match, TRBD1 (6 bases). V was trimmed by 6 bases and J by 1 base, leaving 10 bases between them. The CDR3 has 13 residues. Germline-derived CDR1 and CDR2 are SNHLY and FYNNEI.